The 2 T cell receptor beta chains presented below share a single source sample, sequenced in a study of blood T cells in healthy people across ages. Sample-barcoded 5' priming and a J-beta primer mix drove a second PCR of about 7 to 12 cycles. TCRdb reanalysed the 5' RACE reads using MiXCR and keeps one entry per CDR3 protein. The sample includes fewer than 750,000 distinct CDR3 sequences, roughly 48% of them seen just once. Material: blood. The receptors shown here come from an older man in good health.

This chain uses TRBV2 with TRBJ1-4; the match to TRBD1 covers 9 bases. J gave up 4 bases and V 6 bases, and 18 bases lay outside the gene matches. The CDR3 runs 19 residues. Germline assignment: CDR1 SNHLY and CDR2 FYNNEI. CDR3 sequence reads: CASRSSRDRVGEVNEKLFF. The CDR3 DNA sequence: TGTGCCAGCAGGTCGTCCCGGGACAGGGTAGGGGAAGTTAATGAAAAACTGTTTTTT. Full variable domain (outside the CDR3, taken from reference TRBV2 and TRBJ1-4): EPEVTQTPSHQVTQMGQEVILRCVPISNHLYFYWYRQILGQKVEFLVSFYNNEISEKSEIFDDQFSVERPDGSNFTLKIRSTKLEDSAMYFCASRSSRDRVGEVNEKLFFGSGTQLSVL.

This clonotype showed up just a few times. J is TRBJ2-1 and V is TRBV5-1, with TRBD2 matching 8 bases. The CDR3 has 15 amino acids. The junction had 12 bases not matched to a gene; V was cut back by 3 bases and J by 10 bases. Looked up from germline, CDR1 is SGHRS and CDR2 is YFSETQ. Written as DNA, the CDR3 is TGCGCCAGCAGCTGGGGGAATAGCGGGGCAAGAGAGCAGTTCTTC. As protein: CASSWGNSGAREQFF.